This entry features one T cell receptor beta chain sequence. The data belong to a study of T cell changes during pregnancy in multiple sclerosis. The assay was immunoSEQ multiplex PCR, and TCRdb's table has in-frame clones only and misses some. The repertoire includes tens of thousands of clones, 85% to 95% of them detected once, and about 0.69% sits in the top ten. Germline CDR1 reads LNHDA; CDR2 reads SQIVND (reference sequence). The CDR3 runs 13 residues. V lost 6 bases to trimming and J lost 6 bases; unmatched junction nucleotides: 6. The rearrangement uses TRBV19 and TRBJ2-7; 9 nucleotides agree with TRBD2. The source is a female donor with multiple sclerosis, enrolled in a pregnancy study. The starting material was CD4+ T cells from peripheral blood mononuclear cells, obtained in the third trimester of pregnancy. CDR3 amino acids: CASRLREGREQYF. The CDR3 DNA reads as TGTGCCAGTAGGTTGCGGGAGGGCCGCGAGCAGTACTTC.